This T cell receptor beta chain was identified during a study of cytomegalovirus exposure and HLA in healthy donors. General observations from the study: Relative to the approximately 660-donor mean, N-insertions were reportedly fewer in an Asian-associated ancestry cluster in a later analysis. The authors enumerated over 150 TCR beta chains as linked to cytomegalovirus.

Germline CDR1 is MDHEN and CDR2 is SYDVKM. The CDR3 runs to 14 residues. V was pared by 5 bases and J by 11 bases, with 21 bases between. Primers for the PCR totalled 60 Vbeta and 13 Jbeta. TCRdb's table, derived via immunoSEQ multiplex PCR, lists solely in-frame clones and lacks some. Among 160,000 or so clones listed, about four fifths were seen once. Points on this clone: No antigen is known for it.

The sequenced sample was PBMCs. The sequence derives from a woman aged 50 to 65 in good health and CMV-seronegative. This rearrangement joins TRBV28 to TRBJ1-1; D ambiguous. CDR3 sequence (DNA): TGTGCCAGCAGTCGGCGGGGAGGTATCGTTCCGGCTTTCTTT. Translating gives CASSRRGGIVPAFF.